The next 9 T cell receptor beta chains were all read from a single sample in a study of CD8 T cells in Susac syndrome. RNA totalling roughly 0.45 to 1 ug underwent reverse transcription with random hexamers. TCRdb reprocessed the immunoSEQ multiplex PCR reads with MiXCR, giving one entry per CDR3 protein. This sample has tens of thousands of distinct CDR3 sequences, with just under 95% found just once. Sequences were obtained from CD8+ T cells from PBMCs. These receptors were taken from a human donor with multiple sclerosis.

This clonotype is a singleton in its sample. The CDR3: CASSLDGGSETQYF. As DNA, the CDR3 is TGTGCCAGCAGCTTAGATGGCGGGTCCGAGACCCAGTACTTC. The chain uses TRBV7-2 and TRBJ2-5, with TRBD2 as a possible D gene (5 bases). Germline assignment: CDR1 SGHTA and CDR2 FQGNSA. The CDR3 extends over 14 amino acids. The V end lost 1 base, the J end lost 5 bases, and 11 bases lay between the germline ends.

The chain is built from TRBV7-9 and TRBJ2-3; D uncertain. The CDR3 runs to 14 residues. Germline values: CDR1 SEHNR, CDR2 FQNEAQ (reference sequence). Trimming took 5 bases from V and 5 from J, leaving 14 bases between them. The CDR3 DNA sequence: TGTGCCAGCAGCCCGACCCCCGTGGGAGATACGCAGTATTTT. Translating gives CASSPTPVGDTQYF.

This chain connects TRBV27 to TRBJ1-5; no clear D. Germline-derived CDR1 and CDR2 are MNHEY and SMNVEV (reference sequence). CDR3 length: 14 residues. V lost 6 bases and J 2 bases, leaving 11 bases between the germline ends. The CDR3 loop is CASRAGGGNQPQHF. The CDR3 DNA sequence: TGTGCCAGCAGAGCTGGCGGAGGCAATCAGCCCCAGCATTTT.

The chain carries TRBV3-1 and TRBJ1-4; TRBD1 agrees at 8 bases. V lost 8 bases to trimming and J lost 4 bases; unmatched junction nucleotides: 3. Germline V lookup: CDR1 LGHDT, CDR2 YNNKEL (reference sequence). CDR3 size: 13 residues. CDR3 protein: CASLGQDNEKLFF. CDR3 nucleotides: TGTGCCAGCTTGGGACAGGATAATGAAAAACTGTTTTTT.

Written as DNA, the CDR3 is TGTGCCAGCAGACCGACAGGGTTCGAGTATGGCTACACCTTC. Encoded protein: CASRPTGFEYGYTF. V is TRBV6-5 and J is TRBJ1-2, with 7 bases matching TRBD1. The CDR3 spans 14 residues. Germline V gene data show CDR1 as MNHEY and CDR2 as SVGAGI. Germline trimming cut 6 bases from V and 5 bases from J; bases unmatched to any gene: 9.

The chain uses TRBV30 and TRBJ1-2; D not certain. The CDR3 contains 13 residues. Trimming took off 0 bases at V and 5 bases at J, with 10 bases between the two ends. Germline assignment: CDR1 GTSNPN and CDR2 SVGIG (reference sequence). The CDR3 bases are TGTGCCTGGAGTGTTGGATACCAGTATGGCTACACCTTC. This sequence encodes CAWSVGYQYGYTF.

The chain joins TRBV11-2 to TRBJ2-2; 11 bases line up with TRBD2. Germline assignment: CDR1 SGHAT and CDR2 FQNNGV. V dropped 5 bases and J dropped 6; count of bases not matched to a gene: 8. The CDR3 has 16 residues. CDR3 residues: CASSHRSSGGAGELFF. DNA of the CDR3: TGTGCCAGCAGCCACCGGAGTAGCGGGGGGGCCGGGGAGCTGTTTTTT.

This clonotype was counted only a few times. V usage is TRBV23-1 and J usage is TRBJ2-7, with D tentatively TRBD1 (6 bases). TRBV23-1 falls under the ORF class, with uncertain function. The V and J ends lost 0 bases and 5 bases respectively, with 14 bases between them. This CDR3 has 15 residues. The chain's CDR3 is CASSQSDSFEDEQYF. The CDR3 DNA follows: TGCGCCAGCAGTCAATCGGACAGTTTCGAAGACGAGCAGTACTTC.

This sequence joins TRBV11-2 and TRBJ1-2; D possibly corresponds to TRBD1 (6 bases). The CDR3 length is 12 residues. Trimming left V 9 bases short and J 4 bases short, with 12 bases between. Germline CDR1 and CDR2: SGHAT and FQNNGV. This CDR3 is CASRQGRYGYTF. The CDR3 DNA sequence: TGTGCCAGTCGGCAGGGGCGCTATGGCTACACCTTC. Filled out from reference TRBV11-2 and TRBJ1-2, the complete variable domain reads EAGVAQSPRYKIIEKRQSVAFWCNPISGHATLYWYQQILGQGPKLLIQFQNNGVVDDSQLPKDRFSAERLKGVDSTLKIQPAKLEDSAVYLCASRQGRYGYTFGSGTRLTVV.